The 21 T cell receptor beta chains presented below share a single source sample, sequenced in a study of early T cells in non-severe SARS-CoV-2 infection. TCRdb used MiXCR to reprocess the 5' RACE reads, holding one entry per CDR3 protein. The sample has some 80,000 distinct CDR3 sequences, less than 5.5% seen once. Sequences were derived from whole blood, sampled at baseline. The receptors shown here come from an adult who was a healthcare worker with PCR-confirmed SARS-CoV-2 infection or an uninfected control (not recorded which).

The CDR3 spells CASRGELDGLRRGNIQYF. The CDR3 DNA reads TGTGCCAGCAGGGGGGAATTGGATGGGTTACGACGGGGAAACATTCAGTACTTC. The gene calls are TRBV6-1 and TRBJ2-4; either TRBD1 or TRBD2 may fit D (5 bases each). Germline loops: CDR1 MNHNS, CDR2 SASEGT. This CDR3 spans 18 amino acids. V lost 6 bases, J lost 6 bases, and 27 bases lay in between.

This clonotype was observed a few times. CDR3 sequence reads: CASSLNPRGLAGYQETQYF. DNA of the CDR3: TGTGCCAGCAGCTTAAATCCGAGGGGACTAGCGGGGTACCAAGAGACCCAGTACTTC. The chain is built from TRBV7-3 and TRBJ2-5; 13 bases match TRBD2. Germline CDR1 reads SGHTA; CDR2 reads FQGTGA. J lost 0 bases, V lost 1 base, and 8 bases had no gene match. The CDR3 has 19 amino acids.

This clonotype occurred a few times. The CDR3 loop reads CASSLIAEKLFF. CDR3 sequence (DNA): TGTGCCAGCAGCTTGATTGCTGAAAAACTGTTTTTT. The rearrangement joins TRBV7-6 to TRBJ1-4; D call uncertain. Germline CDR1 SGHVS, CDR2 FNYEAQ. This CDR3 contains 12 residues. With 3 bases removed from V and 7 bases from J, the gap between germline ends came to 6 bases.

In its sample, this clonotype was seen many times. This rearrangement joins TRBV12-3 or TRBV12-4 to TRBJ1-1; 7 bases align to TRBD1. The CDR3 has 13 residues. With 8 bases clipped from V and 11 bases from J, the junction kept 14 bases outside the gene matches. CDR3 sequence reads: CASEPIPGQRAFF. The CDR3 DNA reads TGTGCCAGCGAACCAATTCCGGGACAGAGGGCTTTCTTT.

This clonotype was detected many times. The chain couples TRBV30 to TRBJ2-1; D might be TRBD1 (6 bases). Germline loops: CDR1 GTSNPN, CDR2 SVGIG (reference sequence). The CDR3 runs 11 residues. Trimming removed 3 bases from V and 9 bases from J, with 9 bases in between. The CDR3: CAWSQDSEQFF. CDR3 in DNA: TGTGCCTGGAGCCAGGACAGTGAGCAGTTCTTC. Variable domain in full (rest from reference TRBV30 and TRBJ2-1): SQTIHQWPATLVQPVGSPLSLECTVEGTSNPNLYWYRQAAGRGLQLLFYSVGIGQISSEVPQNLSASRPQDRQFILSSKKLLLSDSGFYLCAWSQDSEQFFGPGTRLTVL.

This clonotype was seen many times. This chain joins TRBV30 and TRBJ2-1, with 8 positions matching TRBD1. Per the germline V gene, CDR1 is GTSNPN and CDR2 is SVGIG (reference sequence). CDR3 length equals 14 residues. V was pared by 3 bases and J by 4 bases, with 5 bases of the junction left unmatched. The CDR3 DNA reads TGTGCCTGGAGCCCGGGACAGGAATACAATGAGCAGTTCTTC. Amino acids: CAWSPGQEYNEQFF. The full variable domain, completed using reference TRBV30 and TRBJ2-1, is SQTIHQWPATLVQPVGSPLSLECTVEGTSNPNLYWYRQAAGRGLQLLFYSVGIGQISSEVPQNLSASRPQDRQFILSSKKLLLSDSGFYLCAWSPGQEYNEQFFGPGTRLTVL.

The V call is TRBV27, the J call TRBJ2-5; D is uncertain. This CDR3 spans 10 amino acids. CDR1 and CDR2 (germline): MNHEY, SMNVEV (reference sequence). V was trimmed by 9 bases and J by 0 bases, leaving 2 bases between them. The CDR3 is CARYQETQYF. The CDR3 DNA reads TGTGCCAGGTACCAAGAGACCCAGTACTTC.

This clonotype was counted a few times. The chain combines TRBV5-1 with TRBJ2-1, with TRBD2 matching over 8 bases. Germline loops: CDR1 SGHRS, CDR2 YFSETQ. V lost 6 bases to trimming and J lost 2 bases; unmatched junction nucleotides: 7. The CDR3 length is 15 residues. The CDR3 region has the DNA TGCGCCAGCACCTGGGGTAGCGGGACCTACAATGAGCAGTTCTTC. It yields the protein CASTWGSGTYNEQFF.

In its sample, this clonotype ranks as medium-sized. The chain joins TRBV6-5 to TRBJ1-1; TRBD1 is a possible D gene (5 bases). The germline gives CDR1 MNHEY, CDR2 SVGAGI. V was pared by 10 bases and J by 4 bases, with 16 bases between. The CDR3 is 13 amino acids. The CDR3 bases are TGTGCCACCATTTATCAGGGATCCACTGAAGCTTTCTTT. Protein sequence: CATIYQGSTEAFF.

The CDR3 sequence is CAGGNGGYTF. As DNA, the CDR3 is TGTGCCGGGGGGAATGGAGGCTACACCTTC. This chain connects TRBV6-6 to TRBJ1-2; D might be TRBD1 (5 bases). This CDR3 has 10 amino acids. Germline assignment: CDR1 MNHNY and CDR2 SVGAGI (reference sequence). The ends were cut back, 11 bases at V and 8 bases at J, with 12 bases in the middle.

This clonotype has a count of ten or more. The chain uses TRBV30 and TRBJ2-1; D call uncertain. This CDR3 is built from 17 residues. V dropped 0 bases and J dropped 3 bases, with 18 bases sitting between them. Germline lookup yields CDR1 GTSNPN and CDR2 SVGIG (reference sequence). CDR3 loop: CAWSVLMGRWGYNEQFF. CDR3 nucleotide sequence: TGTGCCTGGAGTGTACTCATGGGTAGGTGGGGCTACAATGAGCAGTTCTTC.

This clonotype appeared many times. V and J are TRBV6-6 and TRBJ2-2; TRBD2 agrees at 9 bases. Germline CDR1 and CDR2: MNHNY and SVGAGI (reference sequence). J was trimmed by 3 bases and V by 6 bases; bases with no gene match: 2. The CDR3 runs 14 residues. CDR3 in DNA: TGTGCCAGCAGACCTAGCGGGGACACCGGGGAGCTGTTTTTT. This codes for CASRPSGDTGELFF.

This clonotype has a handful of counts. V usage is TRBV6-5 and J usage is TRBJ2-2; D is perhaps TRBD2 (6 bases). The CDR3 extends over 16 amino acids. CDR1 is MNHEY, CDR2 SVGAGI, per germline. V was trimmed by 0 bases and J by 4 bases, leaving 12 bases between them. CDR3 in amino acids: CASSYSERVGTGELFF. In DNA form, the CDR3 reads TGTGCCAGCAGTTACTCGGAGCGGGTGGGCACCGGGGAGCTGTTTTTT.

This clonotype was recorded many times. The gene calls are TRBV18 and TRBJ2-7, with TRBD2 identical over 8 bases. CDR1 and CDR2 (germline): KGHSH, LQKENI. The length of the CDR3 is 16 residues. V lost 3 bases and J lost 2; bases outside the gene matches: 9. The CDR3: CASSPPGRGDPYEQYF. CDR3 sequence (DNA): TGTGCCAGCTCACCCCCCGGGAGGGGCGACCCCTACGAGCAGTACTTC.

This clonotype has at least ten counts. The rearrangement joins TRBV3-1 to TRBJ1-1, with D perhaps TRBD1 (5 bases). The V end was cut by 7 bases, the J end by 1 base, with 16 bases between. The germline gives CDR1 LGHDT, CDR2 YNNKEL (reference sequence). CDR3 length: 15 amino acids. The CDR3 loop is CASTAGGRENTEAFF. CDR3 in DNA: TGTGCCAGCACAGCCGGAGGCAGGGAGAACACTGAAGCTTTCTTT.

This clonotype appeared a few times. In nucleotides, the CDR3 is TGTGCCAGCAGCTATTATAGCGGGAGGTCAGATACGCAGTATTTT. Translated, it gives CASSYYSGRSDTQYF. V gene TRBV7-9 combines with J gene TRBJ2-3; 10 positions agree with TRBD2. CDR3 length: 15 amino acids. J lost 4 bases, V lost 4 bases, and 5 bases had no gene match. CDR1 and CDR2 from the germline V gene are SEHNR and FQNEAQ (reference sequence).

This clonotype was counted a few times. The chain joins TRBV28 to TRBJ1-1, with a weak D call TRBD1 (5 bases). The V gene's germline CDR1 is MDHEN and CDR2 SYDVKM. The CDR3 loop spans 11 amino acids. Trimming cost V 10 bases and J 3 bases, with 9 bases left between them. In DNA, the CDR3 is TGTGCCACCACCAGGGACACTGAAGCTTTCTTT. This sequence encodes CATTRDTEAFF.

This clonotype was seen ten or more times. This chain joins TRBV5-4 and TRBJ2-5; D may be TRBD1 or TRBD2 (6 bases each). The germline CDR1 and CDR2 sequences are SGHNT and YYREEE (reference sequence). Trimming removed 2 bases from V and 4 bases from J, with 12 bases in between. The CDR3 is made up of 14 amino acids. Written as DNA, the CDR3 is TGTGCCAGCAGCTTAGGGGGGCGTCCAGAGACCCAGTACTTC. This sequence encodes CASSLGGRPETQYF.

This clonotype was detected many times. The V call is TRBV29-1, the J call TRBJ2-3; perhaps TRBD2 as D (7 bases). Germline CDR1 is SQVTM and CDR2 is ANQGSEA. The CDR3 is 16 amino acids. V lost 0 bases and J 0 bases, leaving 13 bases between the germline ends. The DNA for the CDR3 is TGCAGCGTTGAAGATCGGGGGGCAATTAGCACAGATACGCAGTATTTT. It translates to CSVEDRGAISTDTQYF.

The V call is TRBV5-1, the J call TRBJ2-2; 10 bases match TRBD2. V lost 3 bases, J lost 6 bases, and 11 bases stayed unmatched. Germline V lookup: CDR1 SGHRS, CDR2 YFSETQ. This CDR3 contains 17 residues. The CDR3 here is CASSSSPGLAIAGELFF. The CDR3 nucleotides read TGCGCCAGCAGCTCATCGCCGGGACTAGCGATCGCCGGGGAGCTGTTTTTT.

This clonotype was picked up many times. The rearrangement uses TRBV20-1 and TRBJ1-1, with 9 bases aligning to TRBD1. V lost 6 bases, J lost 4 bases, and 9 bases stayed unmatched. CDR3 length: 14 amino acids. The germline V gene has CDR1 DFQATT and CDR2 SNEGSKA (reference sequence). The DNA of the CDR3 is TGCAGTGCAAAGAAACAGGGGGCGGTCACTGAAGCTTTCTTT. This sequence encodes CSAKKQGAVTEAFF.